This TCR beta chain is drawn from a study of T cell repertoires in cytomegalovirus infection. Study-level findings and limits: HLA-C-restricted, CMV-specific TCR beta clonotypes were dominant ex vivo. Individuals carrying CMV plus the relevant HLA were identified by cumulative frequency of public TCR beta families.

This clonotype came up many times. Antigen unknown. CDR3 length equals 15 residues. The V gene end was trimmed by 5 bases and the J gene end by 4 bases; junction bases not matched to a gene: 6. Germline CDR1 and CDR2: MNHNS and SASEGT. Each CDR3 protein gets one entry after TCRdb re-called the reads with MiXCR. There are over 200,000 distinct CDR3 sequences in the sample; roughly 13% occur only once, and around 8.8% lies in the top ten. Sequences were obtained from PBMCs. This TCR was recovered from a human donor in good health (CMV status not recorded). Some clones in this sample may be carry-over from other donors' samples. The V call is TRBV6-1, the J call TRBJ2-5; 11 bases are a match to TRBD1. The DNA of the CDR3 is TGTGCCAGCAGTAGGACAGGGGGCGCGGGAGAGACCCAGTACTTC. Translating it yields CASSRTGGAGETQYF.